These T cell receptor beta chains were read from a single sample in a study of T cells in Graves' hyperthyroidism and ophthalmopathy. TCRdb passed the multiplex PCR reads through MiXCR, listing each CDR3 protein once. The repertoire holds some 690,000 distinct CDR3 sequences, with about 18% as singletons. The source material was blood. These receptors were taken from a man aged 50 or older with Graves' hyperthyroidism. Both conserved end residues are part of each CDR3. Each record gives: V gene, J gene, clone size, D gene, CDR3 DNA, CDR3 protein. The D gene is left open where the match is weak. A clone size is listed for some rows: how often the clone was seen (once, few, many), or a class if it is expanded.

TRBV12-3/TRBV12-4	TRBJ1-3	many	.	TGTGCCAGCAGGATAGTAGGCTCTGGAAACACCATATATTTT	CASRIVGSGNTIYF
TRBV5-5	TRBJ1-1	.	.	TGTGCCAGCAGTGTGACAGAACTCACTGAAGCTTTCTTT	CASSVTELTEAFF
TRBV28	TRBJ2-7	.	TRBD2	TGTGCCAGCAGCGGGACTACCCCCTACGAGCAGTACTTC	CASSGTTPYEQYF
TRBV7-2	TRBJ2-3	many	.	TGTGCCAGCAGCTTATTTCCGGCAGATACGCAGTATTTT	CASSLFPADTQYF
TRBV27	TRBJ2-7	few	TRBD2	TGTGCCAGCAGTTGGGGACTAGCGGGAAACGAGCAGTACTTC	CASSWGLAGNEQYF
TRBV12-3/TRBV12-4	TRBJ2-2	.	.	TGTGCCAGCAGTTTTACGGACGCGAACGCCGGGGAGCTGTTTTTT	CASSFTDANAGELFF
TRBV5-1	TRBJ1-5	.	.	TGCGCCAGCAGCCCGCCAGCCCGGTTGGAGCGAGCCCTCTTTTGCGTCCATAATCAGCCCCAGCATTTT	CASSPPARLERALFCVHNQPQHF
TRBV28	TRBJ1-6	many	TRBD1	TGTGCCAGCAGTTTTCCGCGGACAGGAGATTCACCCCTCCACTTT	CASSFPRTGDSPLHF
TRBV4-3	TRBJ2-3	.	.	TGCGCCAGCAGCCAAGATAGGGGGACCTTAACAGATACGCAGTATTTT	CASSQDRGTLTDTQYF
TRBV3-1	TRBJ1-1	few	TRBD1	TGTGCCAGCAGCCAAGACAGAGGGACAGGGATATTGAACACTGAAGCTTTCTTT	CASSQDRGTGILNTEAFF
TRBV28	TRBJ1-1	many	.	TGTGCCACCGGGTTGAACACTGAAGCTTTCTTT	CATGLNTEAFF
TRBV28	TRBJ2-1	few	TRBD1	TGTGCCAGCAGACCTACAGGGGGCCTCCACAATGAGCAGTTCTTC	CASRPTGGLHNEQFF
TRBV28	TRBJ2-6	.	TRBD2	TGTGCCAGCAGTTTTGGGTCTAGCGGCTCTGGGGCCAACGTCCTGACTTTC	CASSFGSSGSGANVLTF
TRBV6-2/TRBV6-3	TRBJ2-7	many	.	TGTGCCAGCAGTTACTCGCCGGGGGAGCAGTACTTC	CASSYSPGEQYF
TRBV28	TRBJ2-2	.	.	TGTGCCAGCAGTCTAAGGACTGGGGGGGAGCTGTTTTTT	CASSLRTGGELFF
TRBV10-1	TRBJ2-7	many	TRBD1	TGCGCCAGCAGTGAGTCGGACAGGTCCGCCGCGGAGCAGTACTTC	CASSESDRSAAEQYF
TRBV2	TRBJ2-1	many	.	TGTGCCAGCAGTGAAGCGCGTATCATGGAGCAGTTCTTC	CASSEARIMEQFF
TRBV5-6	TRBJ1-1	many	.	TGTGCCAGCAGCTTGAATTGGGTAAACACTGAAGCTTTCTTT	CASSLNWVNTEAFF
TRBV19	TRBJ2-1	few	.	TGTGCCAGTAGTATTCCCGGGACAACCTACAATGAGCAGTTCTTC	CASSIPGTTYNEQFF
TRBV6-2/TRBV6-3	TRBJ2-2	.	.	TGTGCCAGCAGTTTGGCATTGAGGAGATCCGGGGAGCTGTTTTTT	CASSLALRRSGELFF
TRBV6-1	TRBJ2-6	few	.	TGTGCCAGCCGAAGAGGGGACTCTGGGGCCAACGTCCTGACTTTC	CASRRGDSGANVLTF
TRBV19	TRBJ2-3	.	.	TGTGCCAGTAGTCGGTCCCTACAAAGCACAGATACGCAGTATTTT	CASSRSLQSTDTQYF
TRBV15	TRBJ2-1	many	.	TGTGCCACCAGCAGAGATTACGCGGGGGAGCAGTTCTTC	CATSRDYAGEQFF
TRBV6-6	TRBJ1-2	many	.	TGTGCCAGCAGTTACGCGCCCACGGGGGGCTACACCTTC	CASSYAPTGGYTF
TRBV10-3	TRBJ2-7	many	TRBD1	TGTGCCATCGGACAGGGCTACGAGCAGTACTTC	CAIGQGYEQYF
TRBV5-5	TRBJ1-1	.	TRBD1	TGTGCCAGCAGCCCCCTAAGGGGACAGGCCACTGAAGCTTTCTTT	CASSPLRGQATEAFF